This TCR beta chain was identified during a study of blood T cells in healthy people across ages. The authors ran a second PCR of about 7 to 11 cycles using a sample-barcoded 5' primer and a J-beta primer mix. MiXCR, applied by TCRdb to the 5' RACE reads, yields one record per CDR3 protein. The table lists fewer than 650,000 distinct CDR3 sequences, approximately 26% of them singletons, with approximately 3.6% in the top ten. This clonotype showed up just once. This CDR3 is 13 amino acids long. The germline V gene encodes CDR1 WNHNN and CDR2 SYGVQD (reference sequence). Another study also made use of these data, one on T cells of mothers and their children.

This chain uses TRBV10-1 with TRBJ2-5; 10 nucleotides match TRBD2. The J call may be faulty, since TRBJ2-1 better matches the DNA end. Source material: blood. This clonotype was obtained from a boy younger than 10 in good health. The CDR3 coding sequence is TGCGCCAGCGGGACTAGCGACTACAATGAGCAGTTCTTC. As protein: CASGTSDYNEQFF.